The 17 T cell receptor beta chains below were found in one sample sequenced in a study of cytomegalovirus exposure and HLA in healthy donors. Both 60 Vbeta primers and 13 Jbeta primers went into the PCR. The repertoire was sequenced with immunoSEQ multiplex PCR; TCRdb's copy has only in-frame clones and lacks some. The table lists roughly 80,000 clones, 65% to 70% of them singletons. Sequenced sample: PBMCs. Receptor source: a woman aged 45 to 65 in good health and CMV-seropositive.

The genes are TRBV6-1 and TRBJ2-7; maybe TRBD1 (6 bases). The CDR3 loop spans 15 amino acids. CDR1 is MNHNS, CDR2 SASEGT, per germline. V was cut by 6 bases and J by 1 base, with 16 bases left in between. CDR3 DNA sequence: TGTGCCAGCAGCCGATCAGGGGATGGGTCCTACGAGCAGTACGTC. Residues: CASSRSGDGSYEQYV.

CDR3 residues: CASSQDELGGSANYGYTF. CDR3 bases: TGCGCCAGCAGCCAAGATGAATTAGGGGGAAGCGCTAACTATGGCTACACCTTC. The chain is built from TRBV4-1 and TRBJ1-2, with D maybe TRBD1 (6 bases). Per the germline V gene, CDR1 is MGHRA and CDR2 is YSYEKL. The length of the CDR3 is 18 residues. V lost 0 bases and J lost 0, with 17 bases in between.

V gene TRBV5-1 combines with J gene TRBJ2-1, with TRBD2 as a possible D gene (6 bases). Trimming removed 1 base at V and 7 bases at J, with 12 bases between. Germline V gene data show CDR1 as SGHRS and CDR2 as YFSETQ. The length of the CDR3 is 14 residues. CDR3 DNA sequence: TGCGCCAGCAGCTTGATCAGGGCGGGGAATGAGCAGTTCTTC. This encodes CASSLIRAGNEQFF.

The chain uses TRBV5-4 and TRBJ1-4; the D gene is possibly TRBD1 (5 bases). The V and J ends lost 1 base and 4 bases respectively, with 8 bases between them. The CDR3 loop spans 14 amino acids. Germline-derived CDR1 and CDR2 are SGHNT and YYREEE (reference sequence). CDR3 DNA: TGTGCCAGCAGCTTGACAGGCAATAATGAAAAACTGTTTTTT. This encodes CASSLTGNNEKLFF.

This chain links TRBV5-5 with TRBJ1-4, with a tentative D call TRBD1 (6 bases). Germline V CDR1 and CDR2: SGHKS, YYEKEE (reference sequence). The V and J ends lost 4 bases and 4 bases respectively, with 14 bases between them. The CDR3 is made up of 15 amino acids. This CDR3 is CASSSRSGDNEKLFF. CDR3 DNA: TGTGCCAGCAGCAGCCGGTCAGGGGATAATGAAAAACTGTTTTTT.

This clone was picked up a small number of times. The V gene is TRBV5-6, the J gene TRBJ1-1, with D perhaps matching TRBD1 (6 bases). The CDR3 covers 13 residues. The germline V and J ends were trimmed by 6 bases and 3 bases, with 12 bases remaining between them. Germline V gene lookup returns CDR1 SGHDT and CDR2 YYEEEE. The CDR3 nucleotides are TGTGCCAGCACCACAGGGACCTACACTGAAGCTTTCTTT. Translation: CASTTGTYTEAFF.

The genes are TRBV2 and TRBJ2-7; maybe TRBD2 (6 bases). The CDR3 sequence is 12 residues long. V lost 8 bases to trimming and J lost 6 bases, with 14 bases between them. CDR1 SNHLY and CDR2 FYNNEI come from the germline V gene. In nucleotides, the CDR3 is TGTGCCAGCGGGGGGTATCTCGGCGAGCAGTACGTC. This sequence encodes CASGGYLGEQYV.

The rearrangement uses TRBV9 and TRBJ1-1, with TRBD1 as a possible D gene (5 bases). Germline CDR1 SGDLS, CDR2 YYNGEE. V was clipped by 4 bases and J by 7 bases, with 20 bases between them. The CDR3 is 15 residues long. Here the CDR3 reads CASSSLGRGLSEAFF. DNA for the CDR3: TGTGCCAGCAGCTCACTGGGGCGGGGTTTGAGTGAAGCTTTCTTT. Based on the CDR3 plus reference TRBV9 and TRBJ1-1, the full variable domain is DSGVTQTPKHLITATGQRVTLRCSPRSGDLSVYWYQQSLDQGLQFLIQYYNGEERAKGNILERFSAQQFPDLHSELNLSSLELGDSALYFCASSSLGRGLSEAFFGQGTRLTVV.

The chain combines TRBV12-5 with TRBJ1-1; D perhaps matches TRBD1 (5 bases). Germline CDR1 LGHNT, CDR2 FRNRAP. CDR3 size: 11 residues. V shed 9 bases and J shed 6 bases, with 11 bases lying between them. CDR3 region: CASKPGPEAFF. CDR3 bases: TGTGCTAGCAAACCAGGGCCTGAAGCTTTCTTT.

This rearrangement joins TRBV28 to TRBJ2-1; 7 bases match TRBD1. CDR3 length: 15 residues. Germline CDR1 MDHEN, CDR2 SYDVKM. Trimming took 5 bases from V and 3 from J; bases not matched to a gene: 7. The CDR3: CASSPDRANYNEQFF. In nucleotides, the CDR3 is TGTGCCAGCAGTCCTGACAGGGCAAACTACAATGAGCAGTTCTTC.

The rearrangement joins TRBV14 to TRBJ1-1, with D unresolved. The V gene's germline CDR1 is SGHDN and CDR2 FVKESK. The CDR3 length is 15 residues. The V and J ends lost 0 bases and 2 bases respectively, with 10 bases between them. The CDR3 DNA sequence: TGTGCCAGCAGCCAAGAATTAGGAGCCAACACTGAAGCTTTCTTT. It encodes CASSQELGANTEAFF.

The V gene is TRBV7-3, the J gene TRBJ2-3; D possibly corresponds to TRBD1 (5 bases). Germline V gene lookup returns CDR1 SGHTA and CDR2 FQGTGA. This CDR3 is built from 12 residues. V lost 9 bases and J 0 bases, leaving 7 bases between the germline ends. This CDR3 is CASGQSTDTQYF. CDR3 nucleotide sequence: TGTGCCAGTGGACAAAGCACAGATACGCAGTATTTT. Variable domain in full (rest from reference TRBV7-3 and TRBJ2-3): GAGVSQTPSNKVTEKGKYVELRCDPISGHTALYWYRQSLGQGPEFLIYFQGTGAADDSGLPNDRFFAVRPEGSVSTLKIQRTERGDSAVYLCASGQSTDTQYFGPGTRLTVL.

The V gene is TRBV7-2, the J gene TRBJ1-2; the D is unclear. Per germline, CDR1 SGHTA and CDR2 FQGNSA. V shed 5 bases and J shed 3 bases, with 19 bases lying between them. The length of the CDR3 is 16 residues. The DNA for the CDR3 is TGTGCCAGCAGCACAAAACCATACGAGGGTTACTATGGCTACACCTTC. As protein: CASSTKPYEGYYGYTF.

This rearrangement joins TRBV6-1 to TRBJ1-1; 8 bases fit TRBD1. After removal of 2 bases from V and 7 bases from J, the junction contained 9 bases not matched to a gene. The germline V gene encodes CDR1 MNHNS and CDR2 SASEGT. This CDR3 has 15 residues. The CDR3 bases are TGTGCCAGCAGTGAATCCCCTGACAGGGGAAGTGAAGCTTTCTTT. Its protein is CASSESPDRGSEAFF.

The chain is built from TRBV19 and TRBJ1-1, with TRBD1 as a possible D gene (6 bases). Germline CDR1 is LNHDA and CDR2 is SQIVND (reference sequence). The ends were cut back, 6 bases at V and 0 bases at J, with 11 bases in the middle. The CDR3 has 14 residues. The DNA for the CDR3 is TGTGCCAGTAGCCAGGGACACCTGAACACTGAAGCTTTCTTT. Protein sequence: CASSQGHLNTEAFF.

This sequence joins TRBV6-1 and TRBJ2-2; no firm D call. The CDR3 consists of 14 residues. Germline V lookup: CDR1 MNHNS, CDR2 SASEGT. Trimming pared 4 bases from V and 2 bases from J, leaving 8 bases between. CDR3 in DNA: TGTGCCAGCAGTGGACAACCTAACACCGGGGAGCTGTTTTTT. Its translation is CASSGQPNTGELFF.

The chain is built from TRBV7-3 and TRBJ2-1, with D possibly matching TRBD2 (5 bases). The V gene lost 3 bases and the J gene lost 0 bases, with 9 bases spanning the gap. Germline V gives CDR1 SGHTA, CDR2 FQGTGA. The CDR3 totals 15 residues. DNA for the CDR3: TGTGCCAGCAGCTTCAGCGGAAGCTCCTACAATGAGCAGTTCTTC. Residues: CASSFSGSSYNEQFF.